One sample yielded the 19 T cell receptor beta chains listed below, sequenced in a study of shared clonotypes between healthy human individuals. The naive CD8 subset, CD45RO-negative cells positively selected for CCR7, excluded terminally differentiated effector memory CD45RA+ cells. The data were produced by immunoSEQ multiplex PCR, yet TCRdb's version contains in-frame clones alone and is incomplete. Among around 2,100,000 clones listed, approximately 94% were seen once. Material for sequencing was naive CD8+ T cells sorted from blood. All receptors derive from a man between 18 and 35 years old in good health.

The genes are TRBV30 and TRBJ1-1; D is ambiguous. This CDR3 has 13 amino acids. Trimming removed 4 bases at V and 0 bases at J, with 9 bases between. Germline CDR1 GTSNPN, CDR2 SVGIG (reference sequence). CDR3 region: CAWNLAVNTEAFF. The CDR3 nucleotides are TGTGCCTGGAATTTGGCAGTGAACACTGAAGCTTTCTTT.

The V call is TRBV9, the J call TRBJ2-2; 11 bases align to TRBD2. The CDR3 has 16 amino acids. Trimming cost V 3 bases and J 6 bases; bases outside gene matches: 7. Germline V gives CDR1 SGDLS, CDR2 YYNGEE. CDR3 residues: CASSAPGTSGSGELFF. CDR3 DNA: TGTGCCAGCAGCGCCCCCGGGACTAGCGGATCCGGGGAGCTGTTTTTT.

This sequence joins TRBV2 and TRBJ2-5, with D maybe TRBD1 (6 bases). Trimming took 4 bases from V and 5 from J, leaving 17 bases between them. The CDR3 consists of 15 residues. CDR1 and CDR2 from the germline V gene are SNHLY and FYNNEI. CDR3 region: CASSGEQGSTETQYF. The CDR3 nucleotides are TGTGCCAGCAGTGGGGAACAGGGATCGACGGAGACCCAGTACTTC.

The table lists this clone with a count of one. V is TRBV7-9 and J is TRBJ2-5; D perhaps matches TRBD2 (6 bases). Trimming took off 4 bases at V and 1 base at J, with 13 bases between the two ends. CDR3 length: 15 amino acids. Germline assignment: CDR1 SEHNR and CDR2 FQNEAQ (reference sequence). In nucleotides, the CDR3 is TGTGCCAGCAGCTCCCTGCTAGCGACCCAAGAGACCCAGTACTTC. Amino acids: CASSSLLATQETQYF.

This sequence joins TRBV2 and TRBJ2-6, with unresolved D. The V gene's germline CDR1 is SNHLY and CDR2 FYNNEI. There are 14 residues in the CDR3. Trimming shortened V by 4 bases and J by 5 bases, and 9 bases separated the two germline ends. The DNA for the CDR3 is TGTGCCAGCAGTGCCCAGCCACGGGCCAACGTCCTGACTTTC. Its translation is CASSAQPRANVLTF.

The chain combines TRBV11-2 with TRBJ2-3; perhaps TRBD2 as D (6 bases). The V gene lost 6 bases and the J gene lost 3 bases, with 19 bases spanning the gap. This CDR3 has 16 amino acids. The germline V gene has CDR1 SGHAT and CDR2 FQNNGV. The DNA for the CDR3 is TGTGCCAGCAGTTTTACGGGGGAAGGGCATACAGATACGCAGTATTTT. Translated: CASSFTGEGHTDTQYF.

This chain connects TRBV7-2 to TRBJ2-1; TRBD2 aligns across 10 bases. CDR1 and CDR2 (germline): SGHTA, FQGNSA. CDR3 size: 17 residues. The ends lost 4 bases at V and 4 bases at J; junction bases unmatched: 10. In DNA, the CDR3 is TGTGCCAGCAGCTACCAGCCGGGACTAGCGTTATACAATGAGCAGTTCTTC. Its translation: CASSYQPGLALYNEQFF.

The V call is TRBV10-3, the J call TRBJ2-5; D not certain. Germline lookup yields CDR1 ENHRY and CDR2 SYGVKD. Trimming took off 3 bases at V and 2 bases at J, with 7 bases between the two ends. The CDR3 is 13 residues long. CDR3 amino acids: CAISDTSQETQYF. In DNA, the CDR3 is TGTGCCATCAGTGATACCAGTCAAGAGACCCAGTACTTC.

This clone was observed once. This chain joins TRBV7-2 and TRBJ1-1; D gene unclear. The germline gives CDR1 SGHTA, CDR2 FQGNSA. V was cut by 4 bases and J by 5 bases, with 11 bases left in between. CDR3 length equals 13 residues. CDR3 DNA: TGTGCCAGCAGCTCTAGGTACGGGACTGAAGCTTTCTTT. It codes for CASSSRYGTEAFF.

Notes on this clone: Its ends do not fully match the called genes, so a read error is possible. The V call is TRBV6-6, the J call TRBJ2-2; 10 bases agree with TRBD2. CDR1 is MNHNY, CDR2 SVGAGI, per germline (reference sequence). This CDR3 has 16 residues. The CDR3 sequence: CASSLRAGGMAGKLFF. For the CDR3, the DNA is TGTGCCAGCAGTCTCCGAGCGGGAGGGATGGCCGGGAAGCTGTTTTTT.

This rearrangement joins TRBV6-1 to TRBJ1-2; TRBD1 agrees at 7 bases. The CDR3 is made up of 14 amino acids. Germline CDR1 is MNHNS and CDR2 is SASEGT. The V and J ends lost 6 bases and 3 bases, in that order; junction bases with no gene match: 7. This CDR3 is CASRVYRGDYGYTF. The CDR3 DNA is TGTGCCAGCAGGGTTTACAGGGGAGACTATGGCTACACCTTC.

In the case of this clone: Germline and junction disagree at one end, which may indicate a read error. The V and J genes are TRBV25-1 and TRBJ2-1; D may be TRBD1 (8 bases). This CDR3 spans 13 amino acids. Germline values: CDR1 MGHDK, CDR2 SYGVNS. CDR3 nucleotides: TGTGCCAGCAGTGGCAGCGGGGACAGGACTGGGGTCTTC. Translated, it gives CASSGSGDRTGVF.

The chain has TRBV4-2 and TRBJ1-2, with D possibly matching TRBD1 (5 bases). Germline CDR1 is LGHNA and CDR2 is YNFKEQ. This CDR3 has 19 residues. The V gene lost 0 bases and the J gene lost 0 bases, with 20 bases spanning the gap. CDR3: CASSQDNKGAGLANYGYTF. The CDR3 nucleotides read TGTGCCAGCAGCCAAGACAATAAAGGGGCGGGTTTGGCTAACTATGGCTACACCTTC.

The sample holds a few counts of this clone. The V gene is TRBV27, the J gene TRBJ2-7; 12 nucleotides line up with TRBD1. The length of the CDR3 is 15 residues. Germline V gives CDR1 MNHEY, CDR2 SMNVEV (reference sequence). The J segment lost 5 bases and the V segment lost 4 bases, leaving 6 bases of the junction unmatched. CDR3 residues: CASSSGTGGAHEQYF. For the CDR3, the DNA is TGTGCCAGCAGTTCCGGGACAGGGGGCGCCCACGAGCAGTACTTC.

The chain couples TRBV7-9 to TRBJ2-3; D may match TRBD1 or TRBD2 (5 bases each). Trimming cost V 5 bases and J 2 bases, with 17 bases left between them. Germline V CDR1 and CDR2: SEHNR, FQNEAQ (reference sequence). The CDR3 spans 16 residues. The CDR3 reads CASSDRGIPSTDTQYF. Written as DNA, the CDR3 is TGTGCCAGCAGCGACCGGGGCATACCTTCCACAGATACGCAGTATTTT.

Note on this clone: The same CDR3 also results from other DNA sequences found in this sample. This chain joins TRBV11-2 and TRBJ2-7; no definite D call. CDR1 SGHAT and CDR2 FQNNGV come from the germline V gene. V was clipped by 0 bases and J by 2 bases, with 5 bases between them. The CDR3 spans 13 residues. The DNA for the CDR3 is TGTGCCAGCAGCTTAGAAGGGCCCTACGAGCAGTACTTC. Translated: CASSLEGPYEQYF.

This sequence joins TRBV27 and TRBJ2-7, with a possible D match to TRBD1 (7 bases). The CDR3 loop spans 16 amino acids. From germline, CDR1 is MNHEY and CDR2 SMNVEV (reference sequence). Trimming cost V 3 bases and J 1 base, with 16 bases left between them. The CDR3 is CASSFGGPGGSYEQYF. In nucleotides, the CDR3 is TGTGCCAGCAGTTTTGGAGGGCCAGGGGGGTCCTACGAGCAGTACTTC.

The DNA of the CDR3 is TGTGCCAGCAGCTACCGGACAGGGGGATCTCAATATTACTACGAGCAGTACTTC. Protein sequence: CASSYRTGGSQYYYEQYF. The genes are TRBV7-9 and TRBJ2-7, with 10 positions matching TRBD1. J was trimmed by 3 bases and V by 4 bases; bases with no gene match: 15. This CDR3 contains 18 residues. Germline values: CDR1 SEHNR, CDR2 FQNEAQ (reference sequence).

This chain uses TRBV27 with TRBJ2-2; TRBD2 matches 8 bases. This CDR3 is built from 14 residues. Germline V gives CDR1 MNHEY, CDR2 SMNVEV (reference sequence). The ends lost 10 bases at V and 4 bases at J; junction bases unmatched: 8. This CDR3 reads CATQAGVATGELFF. The CDR3 nucleotides are TGTGCCACTCAAGCGGGAGTAGCCACCGGGGAGCTGTTTTTT.